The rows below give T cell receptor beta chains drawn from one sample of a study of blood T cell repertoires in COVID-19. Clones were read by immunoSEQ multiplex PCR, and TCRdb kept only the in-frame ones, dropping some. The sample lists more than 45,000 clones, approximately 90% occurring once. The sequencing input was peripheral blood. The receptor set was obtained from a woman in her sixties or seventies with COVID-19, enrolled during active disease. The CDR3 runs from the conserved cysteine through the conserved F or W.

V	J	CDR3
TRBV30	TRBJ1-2	CAWSVPSSRYGYTF
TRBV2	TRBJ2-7	CASSDGTSGRLYEQYF
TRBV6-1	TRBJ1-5	CASSESFQPQHF
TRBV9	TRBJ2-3	CASSVDSRPSTDTQYF
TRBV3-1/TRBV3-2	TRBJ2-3	CASSQEWLAGGTDTQYF
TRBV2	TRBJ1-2	CATDRGGTGGYTF
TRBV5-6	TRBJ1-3	CASSFLNRGTGNTIYF
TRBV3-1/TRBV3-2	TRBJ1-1	CASSQGRGAATEAFF
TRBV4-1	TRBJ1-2	CASSQDRIGSYGYTF
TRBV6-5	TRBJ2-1	CASSLTSGRLNEQFF
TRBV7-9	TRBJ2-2	CASSLAQGAGELFF
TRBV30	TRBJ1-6	CAWSEGQGNSPLHF
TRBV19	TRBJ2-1	CASTPTGDNEQFF
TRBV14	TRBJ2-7	CASSQAFGGEQYF
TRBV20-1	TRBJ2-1	CSASARLAGYNEQFF
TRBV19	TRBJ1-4	CASSIVVFEKLFF